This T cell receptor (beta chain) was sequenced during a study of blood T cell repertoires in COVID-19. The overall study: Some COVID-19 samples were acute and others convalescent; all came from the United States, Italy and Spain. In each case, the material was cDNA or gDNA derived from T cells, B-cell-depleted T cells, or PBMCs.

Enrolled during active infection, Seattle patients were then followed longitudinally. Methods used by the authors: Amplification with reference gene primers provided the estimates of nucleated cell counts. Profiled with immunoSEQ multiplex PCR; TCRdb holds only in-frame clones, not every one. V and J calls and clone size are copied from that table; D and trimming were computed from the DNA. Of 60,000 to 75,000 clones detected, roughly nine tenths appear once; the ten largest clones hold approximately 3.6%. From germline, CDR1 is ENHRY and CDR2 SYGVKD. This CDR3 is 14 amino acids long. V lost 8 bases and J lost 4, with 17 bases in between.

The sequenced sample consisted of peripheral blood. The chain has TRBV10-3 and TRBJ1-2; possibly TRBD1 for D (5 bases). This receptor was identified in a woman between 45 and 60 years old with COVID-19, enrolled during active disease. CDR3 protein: CAIAQGEAGYGYTF. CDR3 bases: TGTGCCATCGCGCAAGGGGAGGCGGGCTATGGCTACACCTTC.